This entry describes one TCR beta chain. What it binds is unknown. This sample was included in a study of early T cells in non-severe SARS-CoV-2 infection. Study at large: Bulk RNA from unsorted whole blood was sequenced; chains were unpaired. The study's findings and limits: A preference for anti-spike CD8 responses marked VDJdb matching, which missed private and CD4 specificities.

As part of library construction, unique molecular identifiers were attached to individual cDNA molecules. TCRdb recomputed calls from the 5' RACE reads with MiXCR, one row per CDR3 protein. Among 52,000 or so distinct CDR3 sequences listed, around 6.6% were seen once. J gave up 7 bases and V 6 bases, and 16 bases lay outside the gene matches. CDR1 is MNHEY and CDR2 is SVGEGT in the germline V gene. This CDR3 comprises 17 residues. The material sequenced was whole blood, taken at baseline. The TCR sequence derives from an adult who was a healthcare worker with PCR-confirmed SARS-CoV-2 infection or an uninfected control (not recorded which). The rearrangement uses TRBV6-2 or TRBV6-3 and TRBJ2-2; TRBD1 matches 8 bases. CDR3 region: CASRIPGTGGRGGELFF. The CDR3 coding sequence is TGTGCCAGCAGAATCCCGGGAACAGGGGGGCGCGGCGGGGAGCTGTTTTTT.